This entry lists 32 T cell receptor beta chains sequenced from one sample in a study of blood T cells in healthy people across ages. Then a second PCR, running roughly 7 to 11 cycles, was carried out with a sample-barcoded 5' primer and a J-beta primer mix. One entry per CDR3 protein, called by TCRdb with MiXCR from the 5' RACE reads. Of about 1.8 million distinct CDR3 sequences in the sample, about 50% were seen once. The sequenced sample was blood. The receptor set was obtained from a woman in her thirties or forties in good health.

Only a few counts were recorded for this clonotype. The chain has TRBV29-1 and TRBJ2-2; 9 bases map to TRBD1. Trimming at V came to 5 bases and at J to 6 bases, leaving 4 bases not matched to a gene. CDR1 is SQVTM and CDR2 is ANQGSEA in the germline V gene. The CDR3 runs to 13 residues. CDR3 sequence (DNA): TGCAGCGTTTTACAGGGGGCGTCCGGGGAGCTGTTTTTT. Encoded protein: CSVLQGASGELFF.

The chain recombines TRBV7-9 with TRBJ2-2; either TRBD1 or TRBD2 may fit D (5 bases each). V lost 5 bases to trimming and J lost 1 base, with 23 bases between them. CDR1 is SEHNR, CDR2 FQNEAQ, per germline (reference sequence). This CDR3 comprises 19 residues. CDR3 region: CASSQRGGNSRLNTGELFF. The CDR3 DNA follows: TGTGCCAGCAGCCAGAGGGGTGGTAACAGCCGATTGAACACCGGGGAGCTGTTTTTT.

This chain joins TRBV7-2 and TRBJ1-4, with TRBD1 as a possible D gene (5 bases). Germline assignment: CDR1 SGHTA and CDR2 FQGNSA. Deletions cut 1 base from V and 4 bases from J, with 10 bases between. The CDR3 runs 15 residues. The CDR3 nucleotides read TGTGCCAGCAGCTTAGTGAACGGGGGTAATGAAAAACTGTTTTTT. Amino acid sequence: CASSLVNGGNEKLFF.

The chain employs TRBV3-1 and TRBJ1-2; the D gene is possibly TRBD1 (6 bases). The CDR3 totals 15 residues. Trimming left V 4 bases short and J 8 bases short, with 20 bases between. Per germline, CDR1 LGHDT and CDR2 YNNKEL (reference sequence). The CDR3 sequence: CASSRLGGAQGGYTF. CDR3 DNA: TGTGCCAGCAGCCGCTTGGGGGGGGCACAGGGAGGCTACACCTTC.

In nucleotides, the CDR3 is TGCAGTGCTAACGAGGGAGTTACTACGGCCTATAATTCACCCCTCCACTTT. Amino acids: CSANEGVTTAYNSPLHF. The chain joins TRBV20-1 to TRBJ1-6; D is ambiguous. Trimming pared 4 bases from V and 2 bases from J, leaving 18 bases between. The CDR3 spans 17 residues. Germline V gives CDR1 DFQATT, CDR2 SNEGSKA (reference sequence).

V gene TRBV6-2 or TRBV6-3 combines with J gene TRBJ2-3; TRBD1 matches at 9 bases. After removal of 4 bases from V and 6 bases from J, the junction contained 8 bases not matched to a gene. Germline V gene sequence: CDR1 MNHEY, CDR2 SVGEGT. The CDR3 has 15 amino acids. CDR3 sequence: CASSSTTGGLDTQYF. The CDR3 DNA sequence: TGTGCCAGCAGTTCGACGACAGGGGGTTTGGATACGCAGTATTTT.

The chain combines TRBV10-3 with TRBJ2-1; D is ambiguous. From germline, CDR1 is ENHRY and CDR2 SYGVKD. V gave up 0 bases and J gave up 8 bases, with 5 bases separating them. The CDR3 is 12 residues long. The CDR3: CAISESWDEQFF. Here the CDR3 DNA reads TGTGCCATCAGTGAGTCTTGGGATGAGCAGTTCTTC.

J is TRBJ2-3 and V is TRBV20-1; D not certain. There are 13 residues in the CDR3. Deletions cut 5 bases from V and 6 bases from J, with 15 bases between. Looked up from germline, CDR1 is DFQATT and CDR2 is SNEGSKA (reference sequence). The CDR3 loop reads CSAYGPAMDTQYF. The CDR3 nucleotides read TGCAGTGCTTACGGTCCCGCTATGGATACGCAGTATTTT.

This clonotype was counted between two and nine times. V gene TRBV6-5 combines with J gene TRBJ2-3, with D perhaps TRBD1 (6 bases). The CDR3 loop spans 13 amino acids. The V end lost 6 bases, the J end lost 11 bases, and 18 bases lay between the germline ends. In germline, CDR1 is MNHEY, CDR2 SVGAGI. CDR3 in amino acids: CASRATNRVGQYF. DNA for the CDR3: TGTGCCAGCAGGGCAACAAACAGGGTCGGGCAGTATTTT.

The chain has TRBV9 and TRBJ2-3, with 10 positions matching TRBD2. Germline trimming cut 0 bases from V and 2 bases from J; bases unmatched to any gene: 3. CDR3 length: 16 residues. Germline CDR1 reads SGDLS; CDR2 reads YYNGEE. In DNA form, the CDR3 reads TGTGCCAGCAGCGTAGCTACTAGCGGGGTCACAGATACGCAGTATTTT. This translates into CASSVATSGVTDTQYF.

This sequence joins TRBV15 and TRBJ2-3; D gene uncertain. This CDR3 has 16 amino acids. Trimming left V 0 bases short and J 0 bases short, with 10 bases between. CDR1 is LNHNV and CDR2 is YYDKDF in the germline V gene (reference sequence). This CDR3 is CATSRETTLSTDTQYF. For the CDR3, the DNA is TGTGCCACCAGCAGAGAGACGACGCTTAGCACAGATACGCAGTATTTT.

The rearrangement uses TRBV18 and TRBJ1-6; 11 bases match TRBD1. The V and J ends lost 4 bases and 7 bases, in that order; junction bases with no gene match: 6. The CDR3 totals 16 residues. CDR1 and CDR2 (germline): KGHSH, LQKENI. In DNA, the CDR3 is TGTGCCAGCTCACGCGGAGGACAGGGGGCAAATTCACCCCTCCACTTT. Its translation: CASSRGGQGANSPLHF.

The CDR3 region is CAILSGTGGSGTGELFF. In DNA form, the CDR3 reads TGTGCCATTCTCTCCGGGACAGGGGGCAGTGGGACCGGGGAGCTGTTTTTT. The V call is TRBV2, the J call TRBJ2-2; 12 positions match TRBD1. J gave up 5 bases and V 10 bases, and 14 bases lay outside the gene matches. The CDR3 is 17 amino acids. From germline, CDR1 is SNHLY and CDR2 FYNNEI.

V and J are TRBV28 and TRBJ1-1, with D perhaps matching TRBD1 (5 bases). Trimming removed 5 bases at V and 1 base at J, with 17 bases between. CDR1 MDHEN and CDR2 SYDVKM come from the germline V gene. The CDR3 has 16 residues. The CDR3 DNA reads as TGTGCCAGCAGTCCCCAAGAAGGGGCACCGAACACTGAAGCTTTCTTT. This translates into CASSPQEGAPNTEAFF.

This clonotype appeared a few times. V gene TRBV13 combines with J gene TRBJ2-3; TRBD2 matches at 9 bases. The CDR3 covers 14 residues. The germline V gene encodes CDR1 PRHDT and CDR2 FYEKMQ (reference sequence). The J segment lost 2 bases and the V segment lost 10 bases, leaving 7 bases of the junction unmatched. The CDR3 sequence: CAIKAGGITDTQYF. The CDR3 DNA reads TGTGCCATAAAAGCGGGGGGAATCACAGATACGCAGTATTTT.

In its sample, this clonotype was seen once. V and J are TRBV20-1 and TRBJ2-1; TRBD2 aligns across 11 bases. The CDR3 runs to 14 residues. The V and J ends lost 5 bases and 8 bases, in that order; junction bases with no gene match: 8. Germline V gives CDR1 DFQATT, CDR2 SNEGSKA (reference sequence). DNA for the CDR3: TGCAGTGCTTCTAGCGGGAGGAATAAGCATGAGCAGTTCTTC. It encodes CSASSGRNKHEQFF.

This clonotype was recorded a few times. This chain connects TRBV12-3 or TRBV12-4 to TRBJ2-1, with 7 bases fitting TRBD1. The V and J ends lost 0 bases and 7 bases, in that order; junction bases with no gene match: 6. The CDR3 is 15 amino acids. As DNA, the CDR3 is TGTGCCAGCAGTTTAGCTGACAGGGTGAATAATGAGCAGTTCTTC. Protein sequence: CASSLADRVNNEQFF.

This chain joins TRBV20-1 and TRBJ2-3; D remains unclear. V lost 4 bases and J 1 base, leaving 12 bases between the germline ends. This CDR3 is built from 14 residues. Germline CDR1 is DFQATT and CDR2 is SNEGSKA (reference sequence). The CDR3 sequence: CSAKDIFRTDTQYF. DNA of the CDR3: TGCAGTGCTAAAGACATCTTCCGCACAGATACGCAGTATTTT.

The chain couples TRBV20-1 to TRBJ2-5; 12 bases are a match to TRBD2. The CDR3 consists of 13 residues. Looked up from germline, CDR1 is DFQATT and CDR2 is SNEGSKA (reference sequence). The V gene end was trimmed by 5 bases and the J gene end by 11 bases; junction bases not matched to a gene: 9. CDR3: CSALAGGPREQYF. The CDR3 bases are TGCAGTGCTCTAGCGGGGGGGCCACGGGAGCAGTACTTC.

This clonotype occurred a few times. CDR3 sequence (DNA): TGTGCCATCAGTTTGAACAACCTACCTTCTGGCTACACCTTC. Protein sequence: CAISLNNLPSGYTF. This sequence joins TRBV10-3 and TRBJ1-2; D remains unclear. V dropped 5 bases and J dropped 7 bases, with 17 bases sitting between them. Germline values: CDR1 ENHRY, CDR2 SYGVKD. This CDR3 has 14 residues.

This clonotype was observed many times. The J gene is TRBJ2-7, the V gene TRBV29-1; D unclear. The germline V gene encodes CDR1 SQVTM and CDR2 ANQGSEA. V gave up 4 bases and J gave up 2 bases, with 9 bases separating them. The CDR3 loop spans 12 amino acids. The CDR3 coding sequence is TGCAGCGTTGTCAATCCGCCCTACGAGCAGTACTTC. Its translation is CSVVNPPYEQYF.

CDR3: CASSLRIFEFREQYF. CDR3 nucleotide sequence: TGTGCCAGCAGCTTAAGGATATTTGAGTTCCGTGAGCAGTACTTC. The chain recombines TRBV7-2 with TRBJ2-5; D is ambiguous. The V end was cut by 2 bases, the J end by 11 bases, with 21 bases between. The germline V gene has CDR1 SGHTA and CDR2 FQGNSA. The CDR3 totals 15 residues. Together with reference TRBV7-2 and TRBJ2-5, the CDR3 gives the full variable domain: GAGVSQSPSNKVTEKGKDVELRCDPISGHTALYWYRQSLGQGLEFLIYFQGNSAPDKSGLPSDRFSAERTGGSVSTLTIQRTQQEDSAVYLCASSLRIFEFREQYFGPGTRLLVL.

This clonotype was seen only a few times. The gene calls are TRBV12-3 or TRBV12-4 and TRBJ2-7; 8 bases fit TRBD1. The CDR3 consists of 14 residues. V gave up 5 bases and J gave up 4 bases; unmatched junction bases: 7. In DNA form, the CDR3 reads TGTGCCAGCAGTGTGACAGGGGTTCGTTACGAGCAGTACTTC. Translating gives CASSVTGVRYEQYF.

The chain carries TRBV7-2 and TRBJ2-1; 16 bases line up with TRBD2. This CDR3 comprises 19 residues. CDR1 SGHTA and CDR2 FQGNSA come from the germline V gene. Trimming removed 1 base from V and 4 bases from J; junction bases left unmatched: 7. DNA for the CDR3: TGTGCCAGCAGCTTAGTTGGGACTAGCGGGGGGGCGGGGTACAATGAGCAGTTCTTC. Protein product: CASSLVGTSGGAGYNEQFF.

This CDR3 is CASEKGLGRETQYF. CDR3 nucleotides: TGTGCCAGCGAAAAGGGACTAGGACGAGAGACCCAGTACTTC. V usage is TRBV28 and J usage is TRBJ2-5, with 8 bases fitting TRBD2. V lost 8 bases and J lost 4; bases outside the gene matches: 9. Germline V CDR1 and CDR2: MDHEN, SYDVKM. The CDR3 contains 14 residues. The entire variable domain, with the rest obtained from reference TRBV28 and TRBJ2-5, is as follows: DVKVTQSSRYLVKRTGEKVFLECVQDMDHENMFWYRQDPGLGLRLIYFSYDVKMKEKGDIPEGYSVSREKKERFSLILESASTNQTSMYLCASEKGLGRETQYFGPGTRLLVL.

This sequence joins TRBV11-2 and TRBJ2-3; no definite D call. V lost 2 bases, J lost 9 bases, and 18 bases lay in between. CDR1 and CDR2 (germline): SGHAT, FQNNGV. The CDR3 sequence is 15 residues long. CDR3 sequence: CASSLNVRLSLTQYF. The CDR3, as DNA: TGTGCCAGCAGCTTAAATGTGCGGCTCTCCTTAACGCAGTATTTT.

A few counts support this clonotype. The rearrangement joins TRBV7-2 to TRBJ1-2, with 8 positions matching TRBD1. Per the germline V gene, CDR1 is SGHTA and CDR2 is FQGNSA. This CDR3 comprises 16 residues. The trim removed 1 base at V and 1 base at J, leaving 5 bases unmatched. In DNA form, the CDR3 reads TGTGCCAGCAGCTTAGGGCAGGGGGCGTTTAACTATGGCTACACCTTC. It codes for CASSLGQGAFNYGYTF.

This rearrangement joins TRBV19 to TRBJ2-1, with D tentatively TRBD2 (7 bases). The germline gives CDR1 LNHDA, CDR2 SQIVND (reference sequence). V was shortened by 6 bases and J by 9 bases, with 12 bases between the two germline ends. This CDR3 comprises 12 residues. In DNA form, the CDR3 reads TGTGCCAGTAGACTGAGGGGGGGTGAGCAGTTCTTC. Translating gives CASRLRGGEQFF.

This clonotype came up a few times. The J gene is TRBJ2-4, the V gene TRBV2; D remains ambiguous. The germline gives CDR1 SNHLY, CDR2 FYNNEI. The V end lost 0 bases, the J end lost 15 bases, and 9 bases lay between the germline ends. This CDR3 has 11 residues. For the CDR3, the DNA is TGTGCCAGCAGTGAAGCCCTAGGTCTGTACTTC. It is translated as CASSEALGLYF.

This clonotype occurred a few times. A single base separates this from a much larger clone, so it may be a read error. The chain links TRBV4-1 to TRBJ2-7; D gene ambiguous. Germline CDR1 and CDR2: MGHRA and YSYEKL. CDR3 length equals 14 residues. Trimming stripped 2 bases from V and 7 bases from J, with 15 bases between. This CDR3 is CASSQYVRGSEQYF. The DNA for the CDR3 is TGCGCCAGCAGCCAATATGTCAGAGGCAGTGAGCAGTACTTC.

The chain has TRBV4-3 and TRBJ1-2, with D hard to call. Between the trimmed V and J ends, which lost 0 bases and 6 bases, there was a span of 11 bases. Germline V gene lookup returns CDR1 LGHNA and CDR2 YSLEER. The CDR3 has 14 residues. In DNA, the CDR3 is TGCGCCAGCAGCCAAGATGAAGTGTTCCATGGCTACACCTTC. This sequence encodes CASSQDEVFHGYTF.

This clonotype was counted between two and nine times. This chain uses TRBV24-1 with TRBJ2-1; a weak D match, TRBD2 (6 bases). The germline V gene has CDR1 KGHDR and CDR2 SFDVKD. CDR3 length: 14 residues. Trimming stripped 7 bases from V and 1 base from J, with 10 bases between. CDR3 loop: CATRAGGSYNEQFF. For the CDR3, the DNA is TGTGCCACCAGAGCCGGAGGGTCCTACAATGAGCAGTTCTTC.